This TCR beta chain was identified in a study of Graves' ophthalmopathy and Graves' hyperthyroidism. This CDR3 is built from 15 residues. Germline loops: CDR1 SGHTA, CDR2 FQGNSA. Losses at the gene ends were 8 bases for V and 4 bases for J; bases not matched to a gene: 12. Amplification from RNA transcripts yielded the TCR beta CDR3 regions. Scientists carried out first-round RT-PCR using HTBI primers and then a second-round multiplex PCR. TCRdb reanalysed the multiplex PCR reads using MiXCR and keeps one entry per CDR3 protein. The data contain approximately 700,000 distinct CDR3 sequences, over 40% of them seen just once; the ten biggest clones take up around 3%. This clonotype was seen a handful of times.

The sequenced sample was peripheral blood. The source of this sequence is an adult man with Graves' ophthalmopathy. The V and J genes are TRBV7-2 and TRBJ1-2; 8 bases line up with TRBD1. DNA for the CDR3: TGTGCCAGCTCACCACGGGCAGGGGGCGGCTATGGCTACACCTTC. Protein sequence: CASSPRAGGGYGYTF.